The 26 T cell receptor beta chains below were found in one sample sequenced in a study of blood T cell repertoires in COVID-19. Some clones are missing from TCRdb's copy, which holds only in-frame ones; the method was immunoSEQ multiplex PCR. The sample carries tens of thousands of clones, 70% to 90% recorded once. Sequencing used peripheral blood. These receptor sequences come from a man in his sixties or seventies with active or convalescent COVID-19.

This sequence joins TRBV6-5 and TRBJ1-1; 8 bases align to TRBD1. CDR1 and CDR2 (germline): MNHEY, SVGAGI. The CDR3 totals 14 residues. V lost 10 bases to trimming and J lost 4 bases; unmatched junction nucleotides: 11. The DNA for the CDR3 is TGTGCCACCGATATGGACAGGGCGGGCACTGAAGCTTTCTTT. This codes for CATDMDRAGTEAFF.

The chain uses TRBV9 and TRBJ2-2; D may be TRBD1 (6 bases). Trimming cost V 5 bases and J 4 bases, with 21 bases left between them. The CDR3 has 17 residues. The germline V gene encodes CDR1 SGDLS and CDR2 YYNGEE. CDR3 loop: CASSTLQGIGGTGELFF. CDR3 nucleotide sequence: TGTGCCAGCAGTACCCTCCAGGGGATCGGTGGCACCGGGGAGCTGTTTTTT.

The chain employs TRBV3-1 (or the pseudogene TRBV3-2) and TRBJ1-1; no clear D gene. The V end lost 3 bases, the J end lost 6 bases, and 8 bases lay between the germline ends. The germline gives CDR1 LGHDT, CDR2 YNNKEL (reference sequence). The CDR3 extends over 12 amino acids. The CDR3 bases are TGTGCCAGCAGCCAGGGAGTCTCTGAAGCTTTCTTT. This encodes CASSQGVSEAFF.

As to this clone: This may arise from a read error, as a much more abundant clone is one base away. Different DNA sequences within this sample yield the same CDR3. V usage is TRBV28 and J usage is TRBJ2-1; D ambiguous. CDR3 length: 16 residues. Germline V gene lookup returns CDR1 MDHEN and CDR2 SYDVKM. In nucleotides, the CDR3 is TGTGCCAGTAGTTTAGTCGTGGAGAGCTCCTACAATGAGCAGTTCTTC. Its translation is CASSLVVESSYNEQFF.

The chain is built from TRBV28 and TRBJ1-6; TRBD1 agrees at 10 bases. The CDR3 consists of 15 residues. V lost 4 bases, J lost 6 bases, and 3 bases stayed unmatched. Germline assignment: CDR1 MDHEN and CDR2 SYDVKM. For the CDR3, the DNA is TGTGCCAGCAGTTCTGGACAGGGGGTTAATTCACCCCTCCACTTT. Residues: CASSSGQGVNSPLHF. Supplemented by reference TRBV28 and TRBJ1-6, the full variable domain reads DVKVTQSSRYLVKRTGEKVFLECVQDMDHENMFWYRQDPGLGLRLIYFSYDVKMKEKGDIPEGYSVSREKKERFSLILESASTNQTSMYLCASSSGQGVNSPLHFGNGTRLTVT.

The V and J genes are TRBV28 and TRBJ2-2, with D perhaps matching TRBD1 (6 bases). V lost 6 bases, J lost 6 bases, and 11 bases lay in between. Germline CDR1 and CDR2: MDHEN and SYDVKM. The CDR3 totals 13 residues. In nucleotides, the CDR3 is TGTGCCAGCAGCCAACAGGGTGCCGGGGAGCTGTTTTTT. Protein sequence: CASSQQGAGELFF.

The CDR3 is CASSLSGLAGTGELFF. CDR3 nucleotide sequence: TGTGCCAGCAGCTTGTCGGGCCTAGCGGGGACCGGGGAGCTGTTTTTT. The V call is TRBV11-2, the J call TRBJ2-2; 9 bases line up with TRBD2. The CDR3 contains 16 residues. Germline V gene sequence: CDR1 SGHAT, CDR2 FQNNGV. The V gene end was trimmed by 3 bases and the J gene end by 5 bases; junction bases not matched to a gene: 7.

V is TRBV7-3 and J is TRBJ2-2, with D tentatively TRBD2 (5 bases). The CDR3 runs 14 residues. From germline, CDR1 is SGHTA and CDR2 FQGTGA. The V end was cut by 4 bases, the J end by 6 bases, with 12 bases between. As DNA, the CDR3 is TGTGCCAGCAGCTCCAGTAGCGCCGCCGGGGAGCTGTTTTTT. It is translated as CASSSSSAAGELFF. The full variable domain, with the rest looked up from reference TRBV7-3 and TRBJ2-2, is GAGVSQTPSNKVTEKGKYVELRCDPISGHTALYWYRQSLGQGPEFLIYFQGTGAADDSGLPNDRFFAVRPEGSVSTLKIQRTERGDSAVYLCASSSSSAAGELFFGEGSRLTVL.

The chain employs TRBV9 and TRBJ2-1, with a possible D match to TRBD2 (6 bases). The CDR3 sequence is 15 residues long. Per the germline V gene, CDR1 is SGDLS and CDR2 is YYNGEE. Between the trimmed V and J ends, which lost 1 base and 0 bases, there was a span of 8 bases. CDR3 protein: CASSVNSGSYNEQFF. CDR3 nucleotides: TGTGCCAGCAGCGTAAATAGCGGCTCCTACAATGAGCAGTTCTTC.

The rearrangement joins TRBV9 to TRBJ1-2; the D is unclear. The CDR3 loop spans 16 amino acids. Germline-derived CDR1 and CDR2 are SGDLS and YYNGEE. Trimming pared 4 bases from V and 6 bases from J, leaving 22 bases between. Written as DNA, the CDR3 is TGTGCCAGCAGCAAAGGTGATATCGCGGGGAGCCATGGCTACACCTTC. This encodes CASSKGDIAGSHGYTF.

In its sample, this clone was seen once. The chain employs TRBV2 and TRBJ2-1, with 9 positions matching TRBD2. J lost 12 bases, V lost 6 bases, and 6 bases had no gene match. Germline V lookup: CDR1 SNHLY, CDR2 FYNNEI. There are 12 residues in the CDR3. The DNA of the CDR3 is TGTGCCAGCAGGCCCACTAGCGGGCGGCAGTTCTTC. Protein product: CASRPTSGRQFF.

The rearrangement links TRBV10-3 to TRBJ1-3; D uncertain. Between the trimmed V and J ends, which lost 4 bases and 4 bases, there was a span of 5 bases. The germline V gene has CDR1 ENHRY and CDR2 SYGVKD. The CDR3 runs to 12 residues. This chain's CDR3 is CAISASGNTIYF. The CDR3 DNA sequence: TGTGCCATCAGTGCTAGCGGAAACACCATATATTTT.

CDR3 loop: CASSQDPVSDSGSFTYEQFF. The CDR3 DNA follows: TGCGCCAGCAGCCAAGATCCGGTTAGCGATAGCGGGAGTTTTACATATGAGCAGTTCTTC. The chain is built from TRBV4-3 and TRBJ2-1, with 9 bases identical to TRBD2. V dropped 0 bases and J dropped 8; count of bases not matched to a gene: 20. The CDR3 is made up of 20 amino acids. Germline CDR1 is LGHNA and CDR2 is YSLEER.

The V call is TRBV6-5, the J call TRBJ1-1; D is possibly TRBD1 (6 bases). Germline lookup yields CDR1 MNHEY and CDR2 SVGAGI. The CDR3 consists of 13 residues. The V and J ends lost 6 bases and 1 base respectively, with 9 bases between them. This CDR3 reads CASRGQRNTEAFF. The CDR3 DNA follows: TGTGCCAGCAGAGGACAGAGGAACACTGAAGCTTTCTTT.

The V gene is TRBV5-5, the J gene TRBJ1-1; TRBD1 might be the D (6 bases). Germline values: CDR1 SGHKS, CDR2 YYEKEE (reference sequence). The V end was cut by 0 bases, the J end by 4 bases, with 13 bases between. The CDR3 contains 15 residues. CDR3 loop: CASSLDRVRGTEAFF. In DNA form, the CDR3 reads TGTGCCAGCAGCTTGGACAGGGTTCGGGGCACTGAAGCTTTCTTT.

The CDR3 DNA reads as TGCAGTGCCAGTGTCAGGGTGCCCACAGATACGCAGTATTTT. Translation gives CSASVRVPTDTQYF. This rearrangement joins TRBV20-1 to TRBJ2-3; possible D gene TRBD1, 5 bases. Trimming left V 6 bases short and J 2 bases short, with 15 bases between. This CDR3 has 14 amino acids. The germline V gene encodes CDR1 DFQATT and CDR2 SNEGSKA (reference sequence).

This clone was picked up a small number of times. The J gene is TRBJ2-7, the V gene TRBV21-1; the D segment call TRBD2 is taken from the table without a DNA check. TRBV21-1 is a pseudogene segment. This CDR3 has 16 amino acids. CDR3 nucleotide sequence: TGTGCCAGCAGCAGCTCCGGGGCTAGCGGGAGGTACGAGCAGTACTTC. Amino acid sequence: CASSSSGASGRYEQYF.

The genes are TRBV19 and TRBJ1-1; D possibly corresponds to TRBD1 (5 bases). V lost 5 bases and J 1 base, leaving 11 bases between the germline ends. The CDR3 covers 14 residues. Germline V gene lookup returns CDR1 LNHDA and CDR2 SQIVND (reference sequence). This CDR3 is CASSAGLPNTEAFF. The DNA for the CDR3 is TGTGCCAGTAGTGCGGGACTCCCGAACACTGAAGCTTTCTTT.

Notes on this clone: The junction and the germline gene differ at one end; a read error may be behind it. The chain is built from TRBV2 and TRBJ2-7; 8 bases line up with TRBD2. CDR1 and CDR2 from the germline V gene are SNHLY and FYNNEI. The CDR3 is made up of 14 amino acids. CDR3 sequence (DNA): TGTGCCAGCAGTGAAATGGGACTAGTCCTTTTGATCAAATTC. Translation gives CASSEMGLVLLIKF.

The chain joins TRBV28 to TRBJ1-1, with D perhaps TRBD1 (6 bases). Trimming stripped 5 bases from V and 7 bases from J, with 14 bases between. In germline, CDR1 is MDHEN, CDR2 SYDVKM. This CDR3 is 13 amino acids long. CDR3: CASSQFQGFEAFF. The CDR3 DNA is TGTGCCAGCAGTCAATTCCAGGGGTTTGAAGCTTTCTTT.

This chain connects TRBV30 to TRBJ2-3; D not resolved. CDR1 and CDR2 from the germline V gene are GTSNPN and SVGIG (reference sequence). Trimming cost V 5 bases and J 3 bases, with 6 bases left between them. The CDR3 length is 11 residues. CDR3 region: CAWDRTDTQYF. CDR3 DNA sequence: TGTGCCTGGGATCGGACAGATACGCAGTATTTT. The full variable domain, rest sourced from reference TRBV30 and TRBJ2-3, is SQTIHQWPATLVQPVGSPLSLECTVEGTSNPNLYWYRQAAGRGLQLLFYSVGIGQISSEVPQNLSASRPQDRQFILSSKKLLLSDSGFYLCAWDRTDTQYFGPGTRLTVL.

J is TRBJ1-1 and V is TRBV24-1, with TRBD1 identical over 12 bases. CDR3 length: 16 amino acids. Per the germline V gene, CDR1 is KGHDR and CDR2 is SFDVKD. J was trimmed by 1 base and V by 7 bases; bases with no gene match: 6. CDR3 DNA: TGTGCCACCAGGGCCGGGACAGGGGGCTGGAACACTGAAGCTTTCTTT. This translates into CATRAGTGGWNTEAFF.

The V call is TRBV5-1, the J call TRBJ1-3; TRBD1 might be the D (5 bases). The CDR3 consists of 15 residues. The ends were cut back, 0 bases at V and 2 bases at J, with 9 bases in the middle. Germline CDR1 is SGHRS and CDR2 is YFSETQ. CDR3 DNA sequence: TGCGCCAGCAGCTTGGCCGGCAGGGCTGGAAACACCATATATTTT. This sequence encodes CASSLAGRAGNTIYF.

This clone is a singleton in its sample. V gene TRBV15 combines with J gene TRBJ1-4; D call uncertain. With 1 base removed from V and 3 bases from J, the gap between germline ends came to 9 bases. This CDR3 comprises 15 residues. Germline CDR1 and CDR2: LNHNV and YYDKDF (reference sequence). CDR3 region: CATSRVPEPNEKLFF. DNA of the CDR3: TGTGCCACCAGCAGAGTTCCGGAGCCTAATGAAAAACTGTTTTTT.

V and J are TRBV7-9 and TRBJ1-1; TRBD1 might be the D (6 bases). Deletions cut 2 bases from V and 1 base from J, with 8 bases between. Per the germline V gene, CDR1 is SEHNR and CDR2 is FQNEAQ (reference sequence). The CDR3 extends over 14 amino acids. The CDR3 loop is CASSLSTGNTEAFF. For the CDR3, the DNA is TGTGCCAGCAGCTTATCGACAGGGAACACTGAAGCTTTCTTT.

There are a few counts of this clone. In nucleotides, the CDR3 is TGTGCCAGCAGCCAAGATCAAATGGGGGGAGAAGCTTTCTTT. Its protein is CASSQDQMGGEAFF. The chain combines TRBV4-2 with TRBJ1-1; perhaps TRBD1 as D (5 bases). Germline lookup yields CDR1 LGHNA and CDR2 YNFKEQ. The CDR3 spans 14 residues. V lost 0 bases to trimming and J lost 8 bases, with 13 bases between them.